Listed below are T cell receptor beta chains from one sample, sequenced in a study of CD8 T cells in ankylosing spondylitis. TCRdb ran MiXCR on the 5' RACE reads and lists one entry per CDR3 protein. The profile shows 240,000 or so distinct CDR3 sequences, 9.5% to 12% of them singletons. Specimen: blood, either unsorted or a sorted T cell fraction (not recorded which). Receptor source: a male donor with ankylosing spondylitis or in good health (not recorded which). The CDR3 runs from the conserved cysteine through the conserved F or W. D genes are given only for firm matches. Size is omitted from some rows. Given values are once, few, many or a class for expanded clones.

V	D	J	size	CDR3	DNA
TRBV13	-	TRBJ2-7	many	CASSSYSSYEQYF	TGTGCCAGCAGCTCGTATTCCTCCTACGAGCAGTACTTC
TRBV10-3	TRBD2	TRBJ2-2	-	CAIAGGNTGELFF	TGTGCCATAGCGGGGGGGAACACCGGGGAGCTGTTTTTT
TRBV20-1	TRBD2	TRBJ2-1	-	CSARDLKREEQFF	TGCAGTGCTAGAGATTTAAAGCGGGAGGAGCAGTTCTTC
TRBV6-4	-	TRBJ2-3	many	CASSDAAVGPDTQYF	TGTGCCAGCAGTGACGCCGCGGTGGGCCCAGATACGCAGTATTTT
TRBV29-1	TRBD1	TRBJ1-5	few	CSAQGAGQPQHF	TGCAGCGCCCAGGGGGCCGGTCAGCCCCAGCATTTT
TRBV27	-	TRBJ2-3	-	CASSLWGLSTDTQYF	TGTGCCAGCAGTTTATGGGGACTCAGCACAGATACGCAGTATTTT
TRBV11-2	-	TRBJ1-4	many	CASTYRPDEKLFF	TGTGCCAGCACTTACCGTCCGGATGAAAAACTGTTTTTT
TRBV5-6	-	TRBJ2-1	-	CARGPGLVYNEQFF	TGTGCCAGGGGCCCAGGGCTCGTCTACAATGAGCAGTTCTTC
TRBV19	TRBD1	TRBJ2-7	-	CASSIRDRGSYEQYF	TGTGCCAGTAGTATAAGGGACAGGGGGTCCTACGAGCAGTACTTC
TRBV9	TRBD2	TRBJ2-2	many	CASRFSGVTGELFF	TGTGCCAGCAGGTTTAGCGGGGTCACCGGGGAGCTGTTTTTT
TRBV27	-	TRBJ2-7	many	CASSLHGDSYEQYF	TGTGCCAGCAGCCTCCATGGGGACTCCTACGAGCAGTACTTC
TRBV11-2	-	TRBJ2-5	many	CASSLAVTYQETQYF	TGTGCCAGCAGCTTGGCAGTTACCTACCAAGAGACCCAGTACTTC
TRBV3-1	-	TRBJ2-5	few	CASSQGGGGGTQYF	TGTGCCAGCAGCCAAGGCGGCGGTGGGGGGACCCAGTACTTC
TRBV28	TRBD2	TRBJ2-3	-	CASSLCALTSGSTDTQYF	TGTGCCAGCAGTTTATGTGCCCTGACTAGCGGGAGTACAGATACGCAGTATTTT
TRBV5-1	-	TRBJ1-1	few	CASSSETSVMMNTEAFF	TGCGCCAGCAGCTCGGAGACCTCAGTGATGATGAACACTGAAGCTTTCTTT
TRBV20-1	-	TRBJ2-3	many	CSAKTGPWDTQYF	TGCAGTGCGAAGACAGGCCCCTGGGATACGCAGTATTTT
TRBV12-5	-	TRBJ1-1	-	CASGRNRNRTQRAFF	TGTGCTAGTGGCCGGAATCGGAACAGAACACAGAGGGCTTTCTTT
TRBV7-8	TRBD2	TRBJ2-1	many	CASSSNERGLAGINEQFF	TGTGCCAGCAGCTCGAATGAACGGGGACTAGCGGGGATCAATGAGCAGTTCTTC
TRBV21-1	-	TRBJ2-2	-	CVSIPGDTNTAELFF	TGTGTCAGCATTCCGGGGGACACGAACACCGCGGAGCTGTTTTTT
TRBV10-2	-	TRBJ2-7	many	CASSDVRGDSYEQYF	TGCGCCAGCAGTGATGTGAGGGGGGACTCCTACGAGCAGTACTTC
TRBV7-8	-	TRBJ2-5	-	CASSLVAGSQGTQYF	TGTGCCAGCAGCTTAGTGGCAGGGAGCCAAGGGACCCAGTACTTC
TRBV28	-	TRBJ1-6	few	CASNRVFYSPLHF	TGTGCCAGCAACAGGGTATTTTATTCACCCCTCCACTTT
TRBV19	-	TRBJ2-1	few	CASSIIDSYNEQFF	TGTGCCAGTAGTATCATAGACTCCTACAATGAGCAGTTCTTC
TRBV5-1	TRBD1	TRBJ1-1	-	CVSSLFQGVGTEAFF	TGCGTCAGCAGCTTGTTCCAGGGGGTCGGCACTGAAGCTTTCTTT
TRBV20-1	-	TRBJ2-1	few	CCAREGRDKVIGNEQFF	TGCTGTGCTAGAGAAGGCAGGGATAAGGTAATAGGCAATGAGCAGTTCTTC
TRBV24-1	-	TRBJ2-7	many	CATSDGASYEQYF	TGTGCCACCAGTGATGGGGCATCCTACGAGCAGTACTTC
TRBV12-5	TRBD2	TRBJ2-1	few	CASGLGLAGTGEQFF	TGTGCTAGTGGCCTCGGACTAGCGGGGACGGGTGAGCAGTTCTTC
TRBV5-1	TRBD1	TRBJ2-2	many	CASRPGTVNTGELFF	TGCGCCAGCAGACCCGGGACAGTAAACACCGGGGAGCTGTTTTTT
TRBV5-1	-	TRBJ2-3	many	CASSYNARDTQYF	TGCGCCAGCAGCTATAATGCTAGGGATACGCAGTATTTT
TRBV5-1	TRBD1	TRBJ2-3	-	CASSSGPGTDTDTQYF	TGCGCCAGCAGCTCGGGACCCGGGACAGACACAGATACGCAGTATTTT
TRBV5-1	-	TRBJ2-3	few	CASSRDLDTQYF	TGCGCCAGCAGTCGAGATTTAGATACGCAGTATTTT
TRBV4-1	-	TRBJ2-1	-	CASSHPPGGQTYNEQFF	TGCGCCAGCAGCCACCCCCCGGGGGGACAGACTTACAATGAGCAGTTCTTC
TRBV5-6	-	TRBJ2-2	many	CASSLEQHYTGELFF	TGTGCCAGCAGCTTGGAGCAGCATTACACCGGGGAGCTGTTTTTT
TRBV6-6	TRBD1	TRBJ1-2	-	CASRTGFRYGYTF	TGTGCCAGCAGGACAGGGTTTCGCTATGGCTACACCTTC
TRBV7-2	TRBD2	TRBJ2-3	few	CASSFSGVYTDTQYF	TGTGCCAGCAGCTTTAGCGGGGTGTATACAGATACGCAGTATTTT
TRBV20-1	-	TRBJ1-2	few	CSARDHRGGGGFGYTF	TGCAGTGCTAGAGATCATCGAGGCGGCGGGGGGTTTGGCTACACCTTC
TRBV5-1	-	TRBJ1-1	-	CASSLGGGFPEAFF	TGCGCCAGCAGCTTGGGCGGGGGATTCCCTGAAGCTTTCTTT
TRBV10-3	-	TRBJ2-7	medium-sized	CAISEGGRVTEQYF	TGTGCCATCAGTGAAGGTGGTCGTGTAACTGAGCAGTACTTC
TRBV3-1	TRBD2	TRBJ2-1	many	CASSQSGKAEQFF	TGTGCCAGCAGCCAGAGCGGGAAGGCTGAGCAGTTCTTC
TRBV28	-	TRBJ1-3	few	CASSTGNTIYF	TGTGCCAGCAGTACTGGAAACACCATATATTTT
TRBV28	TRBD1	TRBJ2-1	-	CASSLLFLGRRDRRDNEQFF	TGTGCCAGCAGTTTACTGTTTTTGGGGAGACGGGACAGGAGAGATAATGAGCAGTTCTTC
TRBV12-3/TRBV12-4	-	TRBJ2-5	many	CASSFRGLETQYF	TGTGCCAGCAGTTTCAGGGGTTTGGAGACCCAGTACTTC
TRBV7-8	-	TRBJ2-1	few	CASSLKGQGGISYNEQFF	TGTGCCAGCAGCCTAAAAGGCCAGGGGGGAATCTCCTACAATGAGCAGTTCTTC
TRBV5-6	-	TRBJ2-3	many	CASSRHTWGMGTDTQYF	TGTGCCAGCAGCCGACACACGTGGGGCATGGGCACAGATACGCAGTATTTT
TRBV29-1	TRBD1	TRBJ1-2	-	CSVLTGDYGYTF	TGCAGCGTTTTGACAGGGGACTATGGCTACACCTTC
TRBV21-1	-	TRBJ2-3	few	CASSKEDSPTDTQYF	TGTGCCAGCAGCAAAGAGGACAGCCCCACAGATACGCAGTATTTT
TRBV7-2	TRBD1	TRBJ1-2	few	CASSPRTTDRGFSYTF	TGTGCCAGCAGCCCGCGGACCACAGACAGGGGGTTTAGCTACACCTTC
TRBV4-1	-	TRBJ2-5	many	CASSQGGRGTIQETQYF	TGCGCCAGCAGCCAAGGGGGAAGAGGTACAATCCAAGAGACCCAGTACTTC
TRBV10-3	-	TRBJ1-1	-	CAITIDIMNTEAFF	TGTGCCATCACCATAGACATCATGAACACTGAAGCTTTCTTT
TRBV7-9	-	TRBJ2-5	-	CASSDFEDFQETQYF	TGTGCCAGCAGCGACTTCGAGGATTTCCAAGAGACCCAGTACTTC
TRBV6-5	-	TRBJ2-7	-	CASSYTRGDDEQYF	TGTGCCAGCAGTTACACCCGAGGGGACGACGAGCAGTACTTC
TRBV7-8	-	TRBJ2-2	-	CASSLVRGTNLNTGELFF	TGTGCCAGCAGCTTAGTGAGGGGGACAAACCTTAACACCGGGGAGCTGTTTTTT